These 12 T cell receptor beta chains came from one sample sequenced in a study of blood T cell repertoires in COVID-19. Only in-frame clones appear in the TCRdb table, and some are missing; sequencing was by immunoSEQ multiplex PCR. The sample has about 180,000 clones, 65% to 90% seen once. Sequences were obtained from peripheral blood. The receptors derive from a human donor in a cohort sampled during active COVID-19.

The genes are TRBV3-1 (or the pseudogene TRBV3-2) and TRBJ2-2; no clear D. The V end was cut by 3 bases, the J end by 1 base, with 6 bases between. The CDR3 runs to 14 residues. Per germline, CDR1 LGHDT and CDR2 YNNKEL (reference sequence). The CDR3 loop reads CASSHPRNTGELFF. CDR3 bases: TGTGCCAGCAGCCACCCTAGGAACACCGGGGAGCTGTTTTTT.

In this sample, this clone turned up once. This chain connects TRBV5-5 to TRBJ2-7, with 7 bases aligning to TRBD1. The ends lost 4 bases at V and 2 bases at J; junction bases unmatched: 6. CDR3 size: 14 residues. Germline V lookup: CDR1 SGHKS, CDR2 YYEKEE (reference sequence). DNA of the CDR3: TGTGCCAGCAGCGTTACAGGGGTCCCCTACGAGCAGTACTTC. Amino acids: CASSVTGVPYEQYF. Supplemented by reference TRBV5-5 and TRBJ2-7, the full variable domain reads DAGVTQSPTHLIKTRGQQVTLRCSPISGHKSVSWYQQVLGQGPQFIFQYYEKEERGRGNFPDRFSARQFPNYSSELNVNALLLGDSALYLCASSVTGVPYEQYFGPGTRLTVT.

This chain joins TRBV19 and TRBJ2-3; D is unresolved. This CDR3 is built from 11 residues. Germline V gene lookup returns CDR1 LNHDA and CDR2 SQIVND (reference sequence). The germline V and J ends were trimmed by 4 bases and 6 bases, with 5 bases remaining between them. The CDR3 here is CASSKRDTQYF. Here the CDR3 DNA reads TGTGCCAGTAGTAAACGGGATACGCAGTATTTT.

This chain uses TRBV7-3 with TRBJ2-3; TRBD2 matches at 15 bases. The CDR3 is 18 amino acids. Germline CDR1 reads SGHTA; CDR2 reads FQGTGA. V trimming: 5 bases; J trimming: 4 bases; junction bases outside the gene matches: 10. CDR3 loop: CASSPWTSGRDGADTQYF. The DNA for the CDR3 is TGTGCCAGCAGCCCCTGGACTAGCGGGAGGGACGGCGCAGATACGCAGTATTTT.

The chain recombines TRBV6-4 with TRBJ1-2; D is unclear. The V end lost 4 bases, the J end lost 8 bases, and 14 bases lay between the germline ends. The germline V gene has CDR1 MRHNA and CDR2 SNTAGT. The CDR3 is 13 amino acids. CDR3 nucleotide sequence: TGTGCCAGCAGTGTACCCGTGGTCTACGGCTACACCTTC. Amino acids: CASSVPVVYGYTF.

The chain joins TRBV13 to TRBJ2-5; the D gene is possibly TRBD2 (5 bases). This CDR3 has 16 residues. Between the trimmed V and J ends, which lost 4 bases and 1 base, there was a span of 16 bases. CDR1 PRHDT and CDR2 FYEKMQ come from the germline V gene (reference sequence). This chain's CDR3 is CASSSYPSGSQETQYF. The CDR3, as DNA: TGTGCCAGCAGCTCCTATCCCAGCGGTAGCCAAGAGACCCAGTACTTC.

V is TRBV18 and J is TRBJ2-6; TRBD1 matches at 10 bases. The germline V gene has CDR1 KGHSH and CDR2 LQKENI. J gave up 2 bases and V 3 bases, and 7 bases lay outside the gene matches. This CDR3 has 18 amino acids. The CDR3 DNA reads TGTGCCAGCTCACCCTTCGACAGGGGGCTTGCTGGGGCCAACGTCCTGACTTTC. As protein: CASSPFDRGLAGANVLTF.

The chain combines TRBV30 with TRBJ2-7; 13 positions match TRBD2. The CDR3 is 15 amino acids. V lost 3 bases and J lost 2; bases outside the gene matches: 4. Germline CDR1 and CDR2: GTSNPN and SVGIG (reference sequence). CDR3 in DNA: TGTGCCTGGAGACCGGGACTAGCGGGGACCTACGAGCAGTACTTC. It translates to CAWRPGLAGTYEQYF.

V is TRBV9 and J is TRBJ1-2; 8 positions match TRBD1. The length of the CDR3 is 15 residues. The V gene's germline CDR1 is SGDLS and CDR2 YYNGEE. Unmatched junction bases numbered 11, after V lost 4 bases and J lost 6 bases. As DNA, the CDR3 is TGTGCCAGCAGCCTTCACTATCTGACAGGGGATGGCTACACCTTC. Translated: CASSLHYLTGDGYTF.

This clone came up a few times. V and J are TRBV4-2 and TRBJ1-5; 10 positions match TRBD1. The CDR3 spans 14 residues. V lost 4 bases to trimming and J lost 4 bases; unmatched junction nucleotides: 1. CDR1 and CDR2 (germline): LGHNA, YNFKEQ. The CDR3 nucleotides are TGTGCCAGCAGCCGGACAGGGGGGAATCAGCCCCAGCATTTT. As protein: CASSRTGGNQPQHF.

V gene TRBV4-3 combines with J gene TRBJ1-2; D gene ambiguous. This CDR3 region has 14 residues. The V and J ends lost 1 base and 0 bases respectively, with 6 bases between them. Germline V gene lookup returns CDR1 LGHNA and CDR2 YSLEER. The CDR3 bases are TGCGCCAGCAGCCAAGGGCCCGCTAACTATGGCTACACCTTC. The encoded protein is CASSQGPANYGYTF.

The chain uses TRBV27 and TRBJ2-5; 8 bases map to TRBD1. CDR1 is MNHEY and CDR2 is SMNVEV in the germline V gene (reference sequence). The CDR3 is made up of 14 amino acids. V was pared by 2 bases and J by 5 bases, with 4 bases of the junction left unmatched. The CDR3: CASSLRDRWETQYF. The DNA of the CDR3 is TGTGCCAGCAGTTTAAGGGACAGGTGGGAGACCCAGTACTTC.